The rows below give T cell receptor beta chains drawn from one sample of a study of PD-L1 blockade in urothelial cancer. Profiling relied on immunoSEQ multiplex PCR, and the TCRdb table lists in-frame clones only, not all of them. This repertoire shows 50,000 or so clones, about 85% found once; its top ten account for more than 1.5%. The source material was PBMCs, sampled around atezolizumab (anti-PD-L1) treatment. All receptors derive from a man in his forties or fifties with urothelial cancer. The CDR3 runs from the conserved cysteine through the conserved F or W. The order of the fields is V gene, J gene, CDR3 protein.

TRBV9,TRBJ2-7,CASSPMIGGAFHEQYF
TRBV2,TRBJ2-5,CASRGGYGAYQETQYF
TRBV7-3,TRBJ1-1,CASSLKPRGQGLTEAFF
TRBV27,TRBJ2-7,CASSLFPTVEQYF
TRBV27,TRBJ2-3,CASSLSQSTDTQYF
TRBV10-3,TRBJ2-3,CAIRDSGRAPFSSTDTQYF
TRBV5-5,TRBJ1-5,CASSFSSSNQPQHF
TRBV9,TRBJ2-1,CASSVRQGRGAYNEQFF
TRBV25-1,TRBJ2-2,CASSELGRFRQATGELFF
TRBV10-1,TRBJ2-7,CASSSDRAAYEQYF
TRBV7-2,TRBJ1-1,CASSLERPGRTNTEAFF
TRBV7-9,TRBJ2-3,CASSLAGGADTQYF
TRBV9,TRBJ1-1,CASSAIGTVRTEAFF
TRBV5-6,TRBJ1-3,CASRFRESLKNSGNTIYF
TRBV28,TRBJ1-5,CASSLRTGGFNQPQHF
TRBV27,TRBJ2-7,CASSLSLAGEIYEQYF
TRBV4-1,TRBJ2-7,CASSQGSAYEQYF
TRBV7-3,TRBJ1-2,CASSLTPRGEGYTF
TRBV7-2,TRBJ2-2,CASSTTDRAVTGELFF
TRBV28,TRBJ2-7,CASQTSGSSYEQYF
TRBV4-1,TRBJ2-5,CASSLIGGAKETQYF
TRBV11-3,TRBJ2-1,CASSSRDRGLLEQFF
TRBV7-9,TRBJ1-1,CASSLWLTGGATEAFF
TRBV29-1,TRBJ1-2,CSVEAEVNYGYTF
TRBV11-2,TRBJ2-2,CASRPAGAGELFF
TRBV6-5,TRBJ1-2,CASTPRRGSYYGYTF
TRBV11-2,TRBJ1-5,CASSSRQGIGQPQHF
TRBV30,TRBJ1-4,CAWSGFGQPNEKLFF
TRBV7-6,TRBJ1-3,CASSKKRPLSSGNTIYF
TRBV5-6,TRBJ1-1,CASSWPANTEAFF
TRBV6-4,TRBJ2-1,CASSDSAGGPYNEQFF
TRBV20-1,TRBJ1-1,CSARNGAEAFF
TRBV6-4,TRBJ2-3,CASPGSVKRGVVDTQYF
TRBV2,TRBJ2-3,CAIAGEDTQYF
TRBV2,TRBJ1-1,CATADTEAFF
TRBV4-3,TRBJ2-5,CASSQGPRDRDKETQYF
TRBV5-1,TRBJ2-7,CASSISGQGVGEQYF
TRBV5-6,TRBJ1-2,CASSKVTGHYGYTF
TRBV5-5,TRBJ2-7,CASSFRAGPSYEQYF
TRBV4-3,TRBJ2-1,CASSQDVASGTYNEQFF
TRBV29-1,TRBJ2-5,CSVLGQGGMETQYF
TRBV5-1,TRBJ1-5,CASSPGSGGLVQPQHF
TRBV7-2,TRBJ2-7,CASSLGGQGYYEQYF
TRBV5-6,TRBJ2-7,CASSFGQGGYEQYF
TRBV7-2,TRBJ2-1,CASSLRSSGGLEQFF
TRBV11-2,TRBJ1-2,CASSQTGNYGYTF
TRBV11-2,TRBJ2-7,CASSLEGRGSSYEQYF
TRBV28,TRBJ2-1,CASSFTLAGPSRAFEQFF
TRBV4-2,TRBJ2-5,CASSLGQRNGTQYF
TRBV2,TRBJ2-7,CASSDSGRYEQYF
TRBV7-6,TRBJ2-7,CASSQGGPPGSYEQYF
TRBV28,TRBJ1-1,CASRTGQAIGIEAFF
TRBV6-5,TRBJ2-3,CATASGESTDTQYF
TRBV6-6,TRBJ1-5,CASSSPTGGADQPQHF
TRBV6-5,TRBJ1-5,CASRLDSNSNQPQHF
TRBV2,TRBJ2-4,CASSESGISIQYF
TRBV27,TRBJ2-7,CASSLSGRNYEQYF
TRBV9,TRBJ2-7,CASSAVAGAYEQYF
TRBV18,TRBJ1-1,CASSPSGGQNTEAFF
TRBV7-8,TRBJ2-7,CASSLWLDLTYEQYF